Listed here is a single TCR beta chain. Its antigen is undetermined. This sample is drawn from a study of high-grade serous ovarian cancer treatment subgroups. Across the study: Each sample yielded on average 7,494 unique TCR beta rearrangements from roughly 15,000 reads.

V was shortened by 5 bases and J by 2 bases, with 13 bases between the two germline ends. The CDR3 loop spans 15 amino acids. CDR1 and CDR2 (germline): SGHNT, YENEEA. Broader study findings: Only CDR3 was analyzed; CDR1 and CDR2 were not. Tumors within one patient showed repertoire similarity of about 0.1 to 0.8. Clonal relatedness tracked neoantigen level, and by trend copy number and mutation load.

Here immunoSEQ multiplex PCR was the method, and the copy in TCRdb shows in-frame clones only, minus some. In the table there are 18,000 or so clones, approximately 77% of which are singletons. Tumor samples were obtained before definitive surgery or chemotherapy. The chain is built from TRBV11-3 and TRBJ2-1; unclear D gene. The sample taken for sequencing was tumor tissue. The receptor comes from a human donor with high-grade serous ovarian cancer. For the CDR3, the DNA is TGTGCCAGCAGCCCAATGGGGTTACCCTACAATGAGCAGTTCTTC. It encodes CASSPMGLPYNEQFF.